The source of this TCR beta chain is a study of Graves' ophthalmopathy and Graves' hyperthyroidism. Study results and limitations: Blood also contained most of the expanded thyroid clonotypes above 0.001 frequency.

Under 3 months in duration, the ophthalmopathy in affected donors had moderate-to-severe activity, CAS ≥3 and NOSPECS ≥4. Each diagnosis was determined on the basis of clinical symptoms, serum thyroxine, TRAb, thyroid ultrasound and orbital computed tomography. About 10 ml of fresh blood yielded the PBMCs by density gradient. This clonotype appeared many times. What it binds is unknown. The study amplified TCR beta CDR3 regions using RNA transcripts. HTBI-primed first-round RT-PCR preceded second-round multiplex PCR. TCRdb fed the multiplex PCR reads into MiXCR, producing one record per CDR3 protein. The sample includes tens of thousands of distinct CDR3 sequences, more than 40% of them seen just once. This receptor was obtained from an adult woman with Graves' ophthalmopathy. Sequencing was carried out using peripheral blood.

CDR3 sequence (DNA): TGCAGTGCCCCCGGGGTTCACTCCTACGAGCAGTACTTC. It is translated as CSAPGVHSYEQYF. The gene calls are TRBV20-1 and TRBJ2-7, with D perhaps TRBD2 (5 bases). Per germline, CDR1 DFQATT and CDR2 SNEGSKA (reference sequence). Trimming removed 6 bases at V and 0 bases at J, with 12 bases between. This CDR3 is built from 13 residues.